The T cell receptor (beta chain) described here comes from a study of T-cell memory formation after mild COVID-19. Using its own MiXCR run on the 5' RACE reads, TCRdb lists one record per CDR3 protein. The sample contains roughly 610,000 distinct CDR3 sequences, approximately 15% of which appear only once. This CDR3 is built from 14 residues. V gave up 2 bases and J gave up 1 base, with 11 bases separating them. In germline, CDR1 is GTSNPN, CDR2 SVGIG (reference sequence). This clonotype was picked up a small number of times. The specimen sequenced was PBMCs or a T cell subset sorted from them (not recorded which). The source is an adult woman who had mild COVID-19 (a few samples of this study predate the infection). Cell type and time point are not known. The rearrangement links TRBV30 to TRBJ1-1; no clear D gene. CDR3 sequence (DNA): TGTGCCTGGAGTCCTGGCGGTGGGAACACTGAAGCTTTCTTT. Translating it yields CAWSPGGGNTEAFF.